One sample yielded the 26 T cell receptor beta chains listed below, sequenced in a study of T cell responses to AZD1222 COVID-19 vaccine. TCRdb keeps only in-frame clones here, not all; method: immunoSEQ multiplex PCR. The sample comprises roughly 77,000 clones, under 95% of which are singletons, and approximately 5% rests with the top ten. Sample: peripheral blood, taken 28 days after the second AZD1222 dose. These receptors came from an adult who received the AZD1222 COVID-19 vaccine.

This clone was picked up one time. V is TRBV5-1 and J is TRBJ1-2; possibly TRBD1 for D (6 bases). This CDR3 contains 14 residues. V was clipped by 4 bases and J by 5 bases, with 15 bases between them. From germline, CDR1 is SGHRS and CDR2 YFSETQ. Written as DNA, the CDR3 is TGCGCCAGCAGCGCATCAGGGGTCTTATATGGCTACACCTTC. Translation gives CASSASGVLYGYTF.

The chain uses TRBV5-6 and TRBJ2-2; TRBD2 matches 7 bases. The CDR3 extends over 16 amino acids. V was clipped by 2 bases and J by 4 bases; unmatched bases: 8. The germline gives CDR1 SGHDT, CDR2 YYEEEE. The DNA for the CDR3 is TGTGCCAGCAGCTTCTCCGGGAGGAAGAGCACCGGGGAGCTGTTTTTT. It encodes CASSFSGRKSTGELFF.

The chain is built from TRBV7-7 and TRBJ2-2; TRBD1 aligns across 9 bases. Germline V gives CDR1 SSHAT, CDR2 FNYEAQ (reference sequence). V gave up 5 bases and J gave up 6 bases; unmatched junction bases: 7. The CDR3 has 15 amino acids. The CDR3 DNA is TGTGCCAGCAGCCTCGGACAGGGGTTTTCCGGGGAGCTGTTTTTT. It is translated as CASSLGQGFSGELFF.

This chain uses TRBV28 with TRBJ1-6, with D unclear. The length of the CDR3 is 13 residues. Trimming shortened V by 4 bases and J by 6 bases, and 7 bases separated the two germline ends. Germline V gene sequence: CDR1 MDHEN, CDR2 SYDVKM. CDR3 sequence (DNA): TGTGCCAGCAGTTCGGGGTTTAATTCACCCCTCCACTTT. Its translation: CASSSGFNSPLHF.

CDR3 DNA sequence: TGTGCCAGCAGCGTATGGACGGAAGCTTTAGCCAAAAACATTCAGTACTTC. Its protein product is CASSVWTEALAKNIQYF. The chain has TRBV9 and TRBJ2-4; D gene unclear. CDR1 and CDR2 from the germline V gene are SGDLS and YYNGEE. CDR3 size: 17 residues. V dropped 1 base and J dropped 0 bases, with 14 bases sitting between them.

This chain uses TRBV18 with TRBJ1-1; 7 nucleotides line up with TRBD1. Germline-derived CDR1 and CDR2 are KGHSH and LQKENI. This CDR3 comprises 14 residues. V trimming: 3 bases; J trimming: 4 bases; junction bases outside the gene matches: 5. CDR3 in DNA: TGTGCCAGCTCACCTCAGGGGGGGGGCACTGAAGCTTTCTTT. Protein product: CASSPQGGGTEAFF.

The chain has TRBV6-6 and TRBJ1-6; 7 bases are shared with TRBD1. The germline gives CDR1 MNHNY, CDR2 SVGAGI (reference sequence). The CDR3 loop spans 15 amino acids. The trim removed 0 bases at V and 14 bases at J, leaving 10 bases unmatched. The CDR3 loop is CASSYSGQEGSTLHF. DNA for the CDR3: TGTGCCAGCAGTTACTCAGGACAGGAGGGATCGACCCTCCACTTT.

This clone was seen once. J is TRBJ1-3 and V is TRBV28; no clear D. The ends were cut back, 1 base at V and 4 bases at J, with 11 bases in the middle. CDR3 length: 15 residues. The germline CDR1 and CDR2 sequences are MDHEN and SYDVKM. CDR3 DNA: TGTGCCAGCAGTTTATATTGGGGAGGAGGAAACACCATATATTTT. It specifies CASSLYWGGGNTIYF. Complete variable domain (other parts from reference TRBV28 and TRBJ1-3): DVKVTQSSRYLVKRTGEKVFLECVQDMDHENMFWYRQDPGLGLRLIYFSYDVKMKEKGDIPEGYSVSREKKERFSLILESASTNQTSMYLCASSLYWGGGNTIYFGEGSWLTVV.

V gene TRBV12-5 combines with J gene TRBJ2-3, with 7 positions matching TRBD1. CDR3 length: 15 amino acids. Germline V lookup: CDR1 LGHNT, CDR2 FRNRAP. Unmatched junction bases numbered 11, after V lost 6 bases and J lost 5 bases. This CDR3 is CASGLGTVSIDTQYF. In nucleotides, the CDR3 is TGTGCTAGTGGACTGGGGACAGTTTCGATAGATACGCAGTATTTT.

The chain links TRBV19 to TRBJ2-5; D is unclear. The CDR3 length is 15 residues. V was pared by 6 bases and J by 0 bases, with 14 bases between. Germline CDR1 and CDR2: LNHDA and SQIVND (reference sequence). The CDR3 DNA reads as TGTGCCAGTAGCGCCGCGGCTACAAACCAAGAGACCCAGTACTTC. Protein: CASSAAATNQETQYF.

This rearrangement joins TRBV28 to TRBJ2-7, with 7 positions matching TRBD2. The CDR3 sequence is 14 residues long. Germline V gives CDR1 MDHEN, CDR2 SYDVKM. Trimming took 6 bases from V and 3 from J; bases not matched to a gene: 8. The chain's CDR3 is CASRDGTNLYEQYF. The CDR3 nucleotides are TGTGCCAGCAGAGACGGGACTAATCTCTACGAGCAGTACTTC.

The V gene is TRBV7-3, the J gene TRBJ2-2; D is possibly TRBD2 (5 bases). Germline V gene lookup returns CDR1 SGHTA and CDR2 FQGTGA. The CDR3 covers 15 residues. Trimming cost V 5 bases and J 0 bases, with 10 bases left between them. The CDR3: CASSATSANTGELFF. Written as DNA, the CDR3 is TGTGCCAGCAGCGCCACTAGTGCGAACACCGGGGAGCTGTTTTTT.

This chain links TRBV19 with TRBJ1-3; possibly TRBD1 for D (6 bases). Germline V gene lookup returns CDR1 LNHDA and CDR2 SQIVND (reference sequence). The CDR3 runs to 18 residues. Trimming took off 1 base at V and 0 bases at J, with 16 bases between the two ends. In nucleotides, the CDR3 is TGTGCCAGTAGTATAGTACCCCGGGACACGGCCTCTGGAAACACCATATATTTT. This translates into CASSIVPRDTASGNTIYF.

The chain uses TRBV5-1 and TRBJ2-3; D tentatively fits TRBD1 or TRBD2 (5 bases each). The CDR3 length is 14 residues. The V end was cut by 5 bases, the J end by 6 bases, with 16 bases between. Germline CDR1 reads SGHRS; CDR2 reads YFSETQ. The CDR3 protein is CASSEGPASDTQYF. The CDR3 DNA sequence: TGCGCCAGCAGTGAGGGACCGGCCTCCGATACGCAGTATTTT.

This chain uses TRBV4-3 with TRBJ1-1, with 7 bases fitting TRBD1. Germline trimming cut 0 bases from V and 0 bases from J; bases unmatched to any gene: 10. Germline V CDR1 and CDR2: LGHNA, YSLEER. CDR3 length: 18 residues. The CDR3 here is CASSQDWSQGDLNTEAFF. The CDR3 bases are TGCGCCAGCAGCCAAGATTGGAGTCAGGGGGACCTGAACACTGAAGCTTTCTTT.

The chain has TRBV4-2 and TRBJ1-1, with D possibly TRBD1 on 6 matching bases. The CDR3 runs to 12 residues. V lost 4 bases, J lost 6 bases, and 9 bases lay in between. Germline values: CDR1 LGHNA, CDR2 YNFKEQ. CDR3 nucleotide sequence: TGTGCCAGCAGCCCATCAGGGGCTGAAGCTTTCTTT. Translation gives CASSPSGAEAFF.

V is TRBV7-2 and J is TRBJ2-3; 15 bases fit TRBD2. Germline V gene data show CDR1 as SGHTA and CDR2 as FQGNSA. The length of the CDR3 is 18 residues. V shed 4 bases, J shed 1 base, and the junction held 6 bases outside the gene matches. The CDR3 protein is CASSSRTSGRAGTDTQYF. DNA of the CDR3: TGTGCCAGCAGCTCTCGGACTAGCGGGAGGGCTGGCACAGATACGCAGTATTTT.

A single count supports this clone. The chain has TRBV28 and TRBJ2-7; tentative D call: TRBD1 (6 bases). The CDR3 spans 14 residues. CDR1 and CDR2 (germline): MDHEN, SYDVKM. The V and J ends lost 6 bases and 3 bases respectively, with 15 bases between them. CDR3 coding DNA: TGTGCCAGCAGGACCCCTGGGACACACTACGAGCAGTACTTC. Amino acid sequence: CASRTPGTHYEQYF. The full variable domain, completed using reference TRBV28 and TRBJ2-7, is DVKVTQSSRYLVKRTGEKVFLECVQDMDHENMFWYRQDPGLGLRLIYFSYDVKMKEKGDIPEGYSVSREKKERFSLILESASTNQTSMYLCASRTPGTHYEQYFGPGTRLTVT.

This chain uses TRBV19 with TRBJ2-3; the D gene is possibly TRBD2 (6 bases). The CDR3 extends over 16 amino acids. CDR1 and CDR2 from the germline V gene are LNHDA and SQIVND (reference sequence). Trimming stripped 7 bases from V and 0 bases from J, with 17 bases between. DNA of the CDR3: TGTGCCAGTACTAAACGCGGGAACCCGAGCACAGATACGCAGTATTTT. Protein sequence: CASTKRGNPSTDTQYF.

V gene TRBV7-9 combines with J gene TRBJ1-2; 9 bases align to TRBD1. CDR1 and CDR2 from the germline V gene are SEHNR and FQNEAQ (reference sequence). V dropped 4 bases and J dropped 5; count of bases not matched to a gene: 5. This CDR3 is built from 14 residues. In nucleotides, the CDR3 is TGTGCCAGCAGCTCCCGGGACAGGGCATATGGCTACACCTTC. The encoded protein is CASSSRDRAYGYTF.

About this clone itself: At one of its ends the junction is not consistent with the germline gene, which may arise from a read error. This sequence joins TRBV19 and TRBJ2-7; 10 positions agree with TRBD2. CDR3 length: 13 residues. The V gene's germline CDR1 is LNHDA and CDR2 SQIVND (reference sequence). CDR3 sequence: CASSSDSGRLQDF. The CDR3 region has the DNA TGTGCCAGTAGTAGCGATAGCGGGAGGCTCCAGGACTTC.

The gene calls are TRBV10-3 and TRBJ2-7, with a weak D call TRBD2 (6 bases). The CDR3 loop spans 13 amino acids. Trimming shortened V by 7 bases and J by 5 bases, and 15 bases separated the two germline ends. Germline V CDR1 and CDR2: ENHRY, SYGVKD. CDR3 DNA sequence: TGTGCCATCAAGAGTCCCCCGGGGGACGAGCAGTACTTC. The encoded protein is CAIKSPPGDEQYF.

The chain has TRBV2 and TRBJ2-6; D remains unclear. This CDR3 comprises 14 residues. CDR1 and CDR2 from the germline V gene are SNHLY and FYNNEI. V lost 9 bases and J 0 bases, leaving 9 bases between the germline ends. Here the CDR3 reads CASRPSSGANVLTF. In DNA form, the CDR3 reads TGTGCCAGTCGCCCGTCCTCTGGGGCCAACGTCCTGACTTTC. Using reference TRBV2 and TRBJ2-6 for the parts outside the CDR3, the full variable domain is EPEVTQTPSHQVTQMGQEVILRCVPISNHLYFYWYRQILGQKVEFLVSFYNNEISEKSEIFDDQFSVERPDGSNFTLKIRSTKLEDSAMYFCASRPSSGANVLTFGAGSRLTVL.

The CDR3 here is CASSMTGGPYSNQPQHF. In DNA, the CDR3 is TGTGCCAGTAGTATGACCGGGGGGCCTTATAGCAATCAGCCCCAGCATTTT. V and J are TRBV19 and TRBJ1-5; D is possibly TRBD1 (6 bases). Trimming took off 3 bases at V and 0 bases at J, with 15 bases between the two ends. CDR3 length equals 17 residues. CDR1 and CDR2 from the germline V gene are LNHDA and SQIVND (reference sequence).

The genes are TRBV6-2 or TRBV6-3 and TRBJ1-5; maybe TRBD1 (6 bases). CDR3 size: 15 residues. CDR1 MNHEY and CDR2 SVGEGT come from the germline V gene. V lost 2 bases, J lost 7 bases, and 15 bases lay in between. As DNA, the CDR3 is TGTGCCAGCAGTTACGGCGGGGGGCGCGAGCAGCCCCAGCATTTT. This encodes CASSYGGGREQPQHF.

The chain carries TRBV6-2 or TRBV6-3 and TRBJ2-2; 9 nucleotides line up with TRBD2. Trimming cost V 0 bases and J 3 bases; bases outside gene matches: 8. The CDR3 consists of 18 residues. Germline V gene lookup returns CDR1 MNHEY and CDR2 SVGEGT. CDR3 region: CASSYSGGRATDTGELFF. The CDR3 bases are TGTGCCAGCAGTTACTCGGGCGGGAGGGCCACGGACACCGGGGAGCTGTTTTTT.